The text below deals with one T cell receptor beta chain. This clonotype was detected many times. Its antigen has not been determined. Base-call qualities are not available, and no considerably larger clone is one nucleotide away. The TCR beta CDR3 regions were amplified from the RNA transcripts. A first-round RT-PCR of the TCR CDR3 used the HTBI primer set with the Qiagen OneStep RT-PCR kit. Libraries were constructed in a second round of multiplex PCR, after which size selection and purification were performed. The libraries were sequenced on an Illumina HiSeq2000 using paired-end 100 bp reads. Per the authors' processing: Raw data were processed with SOAPnuke, discarding reads with adapters, uncalled bases, mean Phred below 15, or no exact constant-primer or identifier match. COPE v1.2.5 was used to merge the high-quality paired reads, and each unique nucleotide sequence was defined as a clonotype. MiTCR v1.1 was used to align the clonotypes against IMGT TRBV, TRBD and TRBJ reference segments. The analysis included only V-J combinations with a frequency above 0.0001, which together covered 98% to 99.2% of the repertoires. A TCS score was defined as the ratio of F50 (clonal expansion) to E x V (chaos), with BLOSUM62-based TCRdist applied between CDR3 peptides within each V-J. Welch's t-statistics and random forest reduced 500 to 550 V-J features to some 14, which were used in a naive Bayes classifier (R e1071). In-frame beta chains were kept once TCRdb had trimmed the public reads at Q25 with fastp and called clones with MiXCR. CDR3 protein sequences are deduplicated, and each keeps its most common genes and DNA. The V and J calls were determined by TCRdb, not by the authors. This sample comprises some 550,000 distinct CDR3 sequences, about a sixth of them detected only once. Of the sample, roughly 3.4% is held by the ten largest clones.

This entry comes from a study of T cells in Graves' hyperthyroidism and ophthalmopathy (dated by TCRdb to the late 2010s). Background for the entire study: Peripheral blood samples were taken at the time of initial diagnosis, prior to any treatment. A discovery cohort of about a hundred patients, 43 with Graves' ophthalmopathy and approximately 60 with stable Graves' hyperthyroidism, was used to find distinguishing TCR V-J signatures. Prospective prediction of ophthalmopathy was tested in an independent validation cohort consisting of 18 hyperthyroidism patients and 15 or so patients who later progressed to ophthalmopathy. The 80 to 100 discovery patients were randomly divided into training and test sets at a 7:3 ratio. Thyroid tissue and blood T-cell repertoires from roughly 6 Graves' hyperthyroidism patients were also compared in the study. Following sampling, methimazole starting at 30 mg daily was given to hyperthyroidism patients, and high-dose intravenous methylprednisolone was given to ophthalmopathy patients. According to the paper, TCR Vbeta CDR3 sequencing was carried out on more than 120 peripheral blood samples, which came from approximately 41 ophthalmopathy, 75 or so hyperthyroidism and roughly 17 progressor patients. Results and caveats for the whole study, not just this receptor: In validation, the model predicted progression to ophthalmopathy with 60% to 71% sensitivity and roughly 75% specificity, a median of 6.5 months before onset. Most expanded thyroid clonotypes (frequency above 0.001) were also detected in blood, a finding suggesting that blood repertoires may reflect thyroid immune responses. Sample size was not statistically predetermined, and investigators were not blinded to group allocation. In cross-validation, a model built on a 13 V-J signature told ophthalmopathy apart from stable hyperthyroidism with less than 90% sensitivity and about 81% specificity, and in testing the same model reached 80%/75%.

Ophthalmopathy patients had moderately to severely active disease, Clinical Activity Score of at least 3, NOSPECS grade of at least 4, and duration under 3 months. Any patient with an uncontrolled infection, another autoimmune disease, pregnancy or lactation was excluded. Diagnoses were based on clinical symptoms, serum thyroxine and TRAb, thyroid ultrasound and orbital computed tomography. PBMCs were isolated from about 10 ml of fresh peripheral blood by Ficoll-Paque density gradient centrifugation. Trizol reagent was used to extract total RNA, and RNA quality was then checked on an Agilent 2100 Bioanalyzer. This TCR came from a woman aged 40 to 50 with Graves' ophthalmopathy. The source material was blood.

The nucleotide sequence reads as follows: TGCAGTGCTAGAGCACTGCCGACTAGCGGGAATTACAATGAGCAGTTCTTC. It is translated as CSARALPTSGNYNEQFF. The sequence joins TRBV20-1 to TRBJ2-1, with 11 bases matching TRBD2. After removal of 1 base from V and 4 bases from J, the junction retains 9 bases not matched to a gene. In the germline V gene (reference sequence), CDR1 corresponds to DFQATT and CDR2 to SNEGSKA. Inclusive of the bounding cysteine and phenylalanine, the CDR3 is 17 residues long. Only the CDR3 portion is preserved as DNA: 51 bases, with reading frame beginning at the first base.